This note documents a single T cell receptor beta chain sequence. Study processing details: Reference gene primer amplification gave nucleated cell count estimates. TCRdb's copy holds only in-frame clones and misses some; the assay was immunoSEQ multiplex PCR. V and J calls and clone size are copied from that table; D and trimming were computed from the DNA. The sample holds under 300,000 clones, about three quarters seen once. This sample was included in a study of blood T cell repertoires in COVID-19. Per the germline V gene, CDR1 is SNHLY and CDR2 is FYNNEI. CDR3 size: 12 residues. Trimming at V came to 9 bases and at J to 8 bases, leaving 4 bases not matched to a gene.

This rearrangement joins TRBV2 to TRBJ1-4; 9 bases agree with TRBD1. Material: peripheral blood. This receptor was identified in a woman aged 80 or over with acute or convalescent COVID-19. The CDR3 DNA is TGTGCCAGAGCCGGGACAGGGGAAAAACTGTTTTTT. This gives the protein CARAGTGEKLFF. Drawing the rest from reference TRBV2 and TRBJ1-4, the complete variable domain is EPEVTQTPSHQVTQMGQEVILRCVPISNHLYFYWYRQILGQKVEFLVSFYNNEISEKSEIFDDQFSVERPDGSNFTLKIRSTKLEDSAMYFCARAGTGEKLFFGSGTQLSVL.